This TCR beta chain was sequenced for a study of cytomegalovirus exposure and HLA in healthy donors. The study's findings and limits: It was likely that a cluster of highly shared sequence variants was a sequencing artifact. It was reported that the classifier diagnosed cytomegalovirus status with high specificity and sensitivity in both the original and validation cohorts. Later analysis showed TCR association rates varying by HLA locus, highest for DRB1 and lowest for HLA-C.

The CDR3 has 16 amino acids. Trimming shortened V by 5 bases and J by 0 bases, and 15 bases separated the two germline ends. Per germline, CDR1 SGHTA and CDR2 FQGNSA. As to this clone: The target antigen is unknown.

The PCR had 60 Vbeta and 13 Jbeta primers. Some clones are missing from TCRdb's copy, which holds only in-frame ones; the method was immunoSEQ multiplex PCR. The sample contains 250,000 to 300,000 clones, almost 85% of which appear only once. Sequenced input: PBMCs. The chain joins TRBV7-2 to TRBJ2-3; D not resolved. This clonotype originated in a woman in her thirties or forties in good health and CMV-seropositive. Here the CDR3 DNA reads TGTGCCAGCAGCGCGGCTCTAGTCCCTAGCACAGATACGCAGTATTTT. Amino acids: CASSAALVPSTDTQYF.